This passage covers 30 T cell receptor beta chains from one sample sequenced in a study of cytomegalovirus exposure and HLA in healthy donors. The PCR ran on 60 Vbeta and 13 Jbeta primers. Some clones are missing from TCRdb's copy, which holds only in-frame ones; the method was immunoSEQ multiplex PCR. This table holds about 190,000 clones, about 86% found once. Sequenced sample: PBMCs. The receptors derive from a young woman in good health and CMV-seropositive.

In DNA form, the CDR3 reads TGTGCCAGCAGTGAACCGAGCGGGGGGGCAGGGGCAGAGACCCAGTACTTC. It encodes CASSEPSGGAGAETQYF. The chain has TRBV2 and TRBJ2-5, with 10 bases fitting TRBD2. CDR1 is SNHLY and CDR2 is FYNNEI in the germline V gene. V lost 2 bases to trimming and J lost 4 bases; unmatched junction nucleotides: 10. CDR3 length: 17 amino acids.

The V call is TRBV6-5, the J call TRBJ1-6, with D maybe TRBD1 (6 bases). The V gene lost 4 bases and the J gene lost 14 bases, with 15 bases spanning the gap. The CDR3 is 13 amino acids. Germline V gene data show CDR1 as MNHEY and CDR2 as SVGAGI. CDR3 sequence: CASSSSTGRALHF. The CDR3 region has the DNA TGTGCCAGCAGTTCCTCAACAGGGAGAGCCCTCCACTTT.

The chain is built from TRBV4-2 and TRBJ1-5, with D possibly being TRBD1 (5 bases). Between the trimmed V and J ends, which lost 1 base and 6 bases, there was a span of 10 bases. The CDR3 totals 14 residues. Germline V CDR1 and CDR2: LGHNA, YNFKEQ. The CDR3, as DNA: TGTGCCAGCAGCCAAGGCAGGGTTGGTCAGCCCCAGCATTTT. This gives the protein CASSQGRVGQPQHF.

The CDR3 loop is CASSLTVNTGELFF. Written as DNA, the CDR3 is TGTGCCAGCAGTCTGACAGTGAACACCGGGGAGCTGTTTTTT. The V and J genes are TRBV28 and TRBJ2-2; TRBD1 is a possible D gene (5 bases). Germline assignment: CDR1 MDHEN and CDR2 SYDVKM. V lost 5 bases and J 1 base, leaving 8 bases between the germline ends. The CDR3 contains 14 residues.

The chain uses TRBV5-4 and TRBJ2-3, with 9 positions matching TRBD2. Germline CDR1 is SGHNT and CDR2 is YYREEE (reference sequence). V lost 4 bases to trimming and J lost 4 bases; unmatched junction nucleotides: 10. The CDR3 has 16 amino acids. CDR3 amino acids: CASSNRRGGGSDTQYF. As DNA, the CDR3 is TGTGCCAGCAGCAACCGTCGCGGGGGGGGTTCAGATACGCAGTATTTT.

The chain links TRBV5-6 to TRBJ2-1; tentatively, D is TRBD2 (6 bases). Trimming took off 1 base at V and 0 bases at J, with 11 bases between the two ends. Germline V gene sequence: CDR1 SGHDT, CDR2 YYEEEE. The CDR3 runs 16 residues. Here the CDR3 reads CASSLRIGSSYNEQFF. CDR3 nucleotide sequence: TGTGCCAGCAGCTTGAGGATCGGGAGCTCCTACAATGAGCAGTTCTTC.

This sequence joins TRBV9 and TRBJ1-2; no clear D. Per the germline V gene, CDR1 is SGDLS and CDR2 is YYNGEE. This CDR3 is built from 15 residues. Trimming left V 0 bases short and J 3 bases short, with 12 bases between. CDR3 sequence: CASSVASIGDYGYTF. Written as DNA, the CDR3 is TGTGCCAGCAGCGTAGCCAGCATCGGAGACTATGGCTACACCTTC.

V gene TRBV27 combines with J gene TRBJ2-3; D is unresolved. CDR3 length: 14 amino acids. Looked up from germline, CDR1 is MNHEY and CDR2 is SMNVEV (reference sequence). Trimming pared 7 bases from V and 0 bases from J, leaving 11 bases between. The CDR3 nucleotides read TGTGCCAGCATGGGCGCTTTTAGCACAGATACGCAGTATTTT. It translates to CASMGAFSTDTQYF.

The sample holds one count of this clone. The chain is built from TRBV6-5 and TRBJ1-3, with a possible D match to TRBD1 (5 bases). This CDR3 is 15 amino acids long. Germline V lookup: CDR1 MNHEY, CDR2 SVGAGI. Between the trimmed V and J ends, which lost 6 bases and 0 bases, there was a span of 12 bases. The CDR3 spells CASRPDRYSGNTIYF. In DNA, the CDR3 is TGTGCCAGCAGGCCCGACAGATACTCTGGAAACACCATATATTTT.

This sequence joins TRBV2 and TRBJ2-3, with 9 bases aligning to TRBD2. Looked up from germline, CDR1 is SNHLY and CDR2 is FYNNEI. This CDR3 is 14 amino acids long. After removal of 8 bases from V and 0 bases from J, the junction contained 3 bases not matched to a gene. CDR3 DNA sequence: TGTGCCAGCTGGGCGGGGGGGAGCACAGATACGCAGTATTTT. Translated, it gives CASWAGGSTDTQYF. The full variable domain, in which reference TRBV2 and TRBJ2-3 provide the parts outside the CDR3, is EPEVTQTPSHQVTQMGQEVILRCVPISNHLYFYWYRQILGQKVEFLVSFYNNEISEKSEIFDDQFSVERPDGSNFTLKIRSTKLEDSAMYFCASWAGGSTDTQYFGPGTRLTVL.

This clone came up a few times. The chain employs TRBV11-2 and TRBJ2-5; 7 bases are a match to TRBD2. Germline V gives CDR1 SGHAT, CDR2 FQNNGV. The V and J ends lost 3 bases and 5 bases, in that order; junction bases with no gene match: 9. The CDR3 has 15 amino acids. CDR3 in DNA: TGTGCCAGCAGCTTTTTCGACGGGGGGACGGAGACCCAGTACTTC. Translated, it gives CASSFFDGGTETQYF.

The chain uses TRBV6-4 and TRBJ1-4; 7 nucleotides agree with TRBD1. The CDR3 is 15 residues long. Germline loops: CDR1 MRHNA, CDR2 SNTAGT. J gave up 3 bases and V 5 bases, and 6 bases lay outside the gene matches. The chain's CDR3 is CASSRQGEANEKLFF. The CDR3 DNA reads TGTGCCAGCAGTCGTCAGGGGGAAGCTAATGAAAAACTGTTTTTT.

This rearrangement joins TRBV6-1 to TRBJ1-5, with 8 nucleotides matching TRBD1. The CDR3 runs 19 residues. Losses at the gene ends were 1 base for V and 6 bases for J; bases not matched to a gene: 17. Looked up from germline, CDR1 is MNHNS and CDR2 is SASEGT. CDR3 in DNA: TGTGCCAGCAGTGAAGTTTCGACAGGGGTGTCTATCCCCCCTCAGCCCCAGCATTTT. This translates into CASSEVSTGVSIPPQPQHF.

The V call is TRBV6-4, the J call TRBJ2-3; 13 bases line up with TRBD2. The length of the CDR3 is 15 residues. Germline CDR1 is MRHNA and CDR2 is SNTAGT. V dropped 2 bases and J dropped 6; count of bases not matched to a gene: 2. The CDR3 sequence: CASSDGTSGEDTQYF. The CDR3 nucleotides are TGTGCCAGCAGTGACGGGACTAGCGGGGAGGATACGCAGTATTTT.

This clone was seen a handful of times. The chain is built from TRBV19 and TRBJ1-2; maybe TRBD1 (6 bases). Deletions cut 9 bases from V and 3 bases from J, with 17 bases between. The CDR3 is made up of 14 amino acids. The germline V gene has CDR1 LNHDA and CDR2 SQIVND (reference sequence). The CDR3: CASWGGAGDYGYTF. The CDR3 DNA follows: TGTGCCAGCTGGGGGGGGGCCGGTGACTATGGCTACACCTTC.

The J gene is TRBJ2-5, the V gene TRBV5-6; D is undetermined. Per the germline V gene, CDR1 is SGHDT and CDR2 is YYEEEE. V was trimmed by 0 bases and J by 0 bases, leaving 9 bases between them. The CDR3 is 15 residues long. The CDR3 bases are TGTGCCAGCAGCTTGGTTCAGGCCGACCAAGAGACCCAGTACTTC. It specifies CASSLVQADQETQYF.

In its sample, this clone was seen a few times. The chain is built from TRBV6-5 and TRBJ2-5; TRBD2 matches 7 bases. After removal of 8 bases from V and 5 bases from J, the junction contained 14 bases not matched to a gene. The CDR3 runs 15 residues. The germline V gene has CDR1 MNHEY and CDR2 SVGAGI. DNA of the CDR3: TGTGCCAGCCGCCTTGGGGGGAGGGTCGGGGAGACCCAGTACTTC. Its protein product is CASRLGGRVGETQYF.

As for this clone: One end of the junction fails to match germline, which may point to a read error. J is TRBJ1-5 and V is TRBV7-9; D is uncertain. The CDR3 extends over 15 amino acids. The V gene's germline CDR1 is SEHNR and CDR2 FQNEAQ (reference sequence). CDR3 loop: CSSSPALGENQPQHF. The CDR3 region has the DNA TGTTCCAGCAGCCCCGCCCTCGGAGAGAATCAGCCCCAGCATTTT.

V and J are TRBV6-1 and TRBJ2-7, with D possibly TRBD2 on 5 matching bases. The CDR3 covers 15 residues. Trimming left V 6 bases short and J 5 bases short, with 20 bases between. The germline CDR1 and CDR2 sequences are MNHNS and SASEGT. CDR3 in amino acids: CASRVYTSEPHEQYF. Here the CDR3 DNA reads TGTGCCAGCAGAGTGTACACTAGTGAGCCCCACGAGCAGTACTTC.

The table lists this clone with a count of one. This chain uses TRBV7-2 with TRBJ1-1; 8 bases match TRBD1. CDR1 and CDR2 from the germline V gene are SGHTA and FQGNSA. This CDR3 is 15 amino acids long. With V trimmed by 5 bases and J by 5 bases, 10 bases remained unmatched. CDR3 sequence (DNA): TGTGCCAGCAGCCCGACGCAGGGGGCGAGGACTGAAGCTTTCTTT. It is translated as CASSPTQGARTEAFF.

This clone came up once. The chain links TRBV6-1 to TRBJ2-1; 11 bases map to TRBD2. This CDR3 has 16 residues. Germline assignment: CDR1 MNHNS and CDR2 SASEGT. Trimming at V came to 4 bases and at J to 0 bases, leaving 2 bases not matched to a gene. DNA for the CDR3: TGTGCCAGCAGTGCGGGACTAGCGGCCTCCTACAATGAGCAGTTCTTC. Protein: CASSAGLAASYNEQFF.

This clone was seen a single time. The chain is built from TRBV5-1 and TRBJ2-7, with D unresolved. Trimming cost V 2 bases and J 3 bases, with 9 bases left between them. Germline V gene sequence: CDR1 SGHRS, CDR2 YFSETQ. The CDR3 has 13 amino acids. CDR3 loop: CASSLGADYEQYF. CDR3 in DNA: TGCGCCAGCAGCTTAGGAGCAGACTACGAGCAGTACTTC. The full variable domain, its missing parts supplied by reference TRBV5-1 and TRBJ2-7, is KAGVTQTPRYLIKTRGQQVTLSCSPISGHRSVSWYQQTPGQGLQFLFEYFSETQRNKGNFPGRFSGRQFSNSRSEMNVSTLELGDSALYLCASSLGADYEQYFGPGTRLTVT.

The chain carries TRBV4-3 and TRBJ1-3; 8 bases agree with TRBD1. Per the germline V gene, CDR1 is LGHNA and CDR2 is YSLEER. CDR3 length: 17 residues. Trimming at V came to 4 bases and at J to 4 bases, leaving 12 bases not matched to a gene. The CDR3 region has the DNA TGCGCCAGCAGCCTAACCCCGGGCAGGGGGCTCGGAAACACCATATATTTT. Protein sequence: CASSLTPGRGLGNTIYF.

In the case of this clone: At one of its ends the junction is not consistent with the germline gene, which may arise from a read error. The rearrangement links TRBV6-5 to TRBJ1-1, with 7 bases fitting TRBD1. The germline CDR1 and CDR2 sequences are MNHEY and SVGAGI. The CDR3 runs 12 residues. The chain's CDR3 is CASSRDRAEASF. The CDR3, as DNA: TGTGCCAGCAGTCGCGACAGGGCTGAAGCTTCCTTT.

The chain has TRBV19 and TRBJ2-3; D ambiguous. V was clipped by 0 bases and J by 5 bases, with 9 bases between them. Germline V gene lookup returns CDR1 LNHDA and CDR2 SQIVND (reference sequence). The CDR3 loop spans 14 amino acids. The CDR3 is CASSIDGARDTQYF. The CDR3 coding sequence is TGTGCCAGTAGTATAGATGGAGCGAGAGATACGCAGTATTTT.

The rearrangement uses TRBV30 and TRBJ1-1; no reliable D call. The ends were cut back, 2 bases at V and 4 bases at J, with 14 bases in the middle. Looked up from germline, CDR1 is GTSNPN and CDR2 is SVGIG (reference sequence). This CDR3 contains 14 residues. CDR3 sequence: CAWSLLGQSTEAFF. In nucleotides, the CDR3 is TGTGCCTGGAGTTTACTGGGCCAGTCCACTGAAGCTTTCTTT. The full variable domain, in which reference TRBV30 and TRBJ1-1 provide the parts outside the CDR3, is SQTIHQWPATLVQPVGSPLSLECTVEGTSNPNLYWYRQAAGRGLQLLFYSVGIGQISSEVPQNLSASRPQDRQFILSSKKLLLSDSGFYLCAWSLLGQSTEAFFGQGTRLTVV.

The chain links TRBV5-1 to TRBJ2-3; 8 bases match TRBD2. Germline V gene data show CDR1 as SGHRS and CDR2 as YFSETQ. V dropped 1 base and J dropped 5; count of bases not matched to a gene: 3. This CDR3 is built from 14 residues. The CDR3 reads CASSLTSGGDTQYF. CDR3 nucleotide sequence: TGCGCCAGCAGCTTGACTAGCGGTGGAGATACGCAGTATTTT.

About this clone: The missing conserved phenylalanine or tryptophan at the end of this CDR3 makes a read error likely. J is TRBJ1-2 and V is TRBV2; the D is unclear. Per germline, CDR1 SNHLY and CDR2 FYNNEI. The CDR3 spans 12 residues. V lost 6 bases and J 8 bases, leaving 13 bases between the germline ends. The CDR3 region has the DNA TGTGCCAGCAGCGTCGGTAGTTGGGGCTACACCCTC. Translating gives CASSVGSWGYTL.

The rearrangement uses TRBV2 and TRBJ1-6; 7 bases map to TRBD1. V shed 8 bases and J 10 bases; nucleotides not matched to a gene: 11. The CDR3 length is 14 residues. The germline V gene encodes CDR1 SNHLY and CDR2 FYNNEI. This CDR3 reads CASGRQGLRSPLHF. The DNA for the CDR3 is TGTGCCAGCGGTAGACAGGGTCTAAGATCACCCCTCCACTTT. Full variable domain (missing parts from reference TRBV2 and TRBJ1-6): EPEVTQTPSHQVTQMGQEVILRCVPISNHLYFYWYRQILGQKVEFLVSFYNNEISEKSEIFDDQFSVERPDGSNFTLKIRSTKLEDSAMYFCASGRQGLRSPLHFGNGTRLTVT.

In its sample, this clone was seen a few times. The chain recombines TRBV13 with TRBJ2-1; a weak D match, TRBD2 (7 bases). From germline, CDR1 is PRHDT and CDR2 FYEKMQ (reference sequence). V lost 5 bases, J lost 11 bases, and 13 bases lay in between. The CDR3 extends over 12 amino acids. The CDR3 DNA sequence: TGTGCCAGCAGCCGAGGGGGGGGGCAGCAGTTCTTC. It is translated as CASSRGGGQQFF.